The 20 T cell receptor beta chains given below trace back to one sample, sequenced in a study of T cells in Graves' hyperthyroidism and ophthalmopathy. Regions amplified from RNA transcripts were the TCR beta CDR3 regions. First-round RT-PCR of the TCR CDR3 relied on the HTBI primer set. A single record per CDR3 protein comes from TCRdb applying MiXCR to the multiplex PCR reads. The sample contains some 250,000 distinct CDR3 sequences, approximately 14% of which appear only once. The sample comprised blood. These receptors all come from a woman in her thirties or forties with Graves' hyperthyroidism that later progressed to Graves' ophthalmopathy.

In this sample, this clonotype turned up a few times. V and J are TRBV20-1 and TRBJ2-3; 10 nucleotides match TRBD1. This CDR3 comprises 15 residues. The ends lost 2 bases at V and 5 bases at J; junction bases unmatched: 7. Germline-derived CDR1 and CDR2 are DFQATT and SNEGSKA (reference sequence). The CDR3 region is CSARTGTGAGDTQYF. The CDR3 DNA reads TGCAGTGCTAGAACCGGGACAGGGGCGGGAGATACGCAGTATTTT.

V usage is TRBV3-1 and J usage is TRBJ1-1, with a possible D match to TRBD1 (5 bases). From germline, CDR1 is LGHDT and CDR2 YNNKEL (reference sequence). The CDR3 has 14 residues. Trimming removed 1 base from V and 5 bases from J, with 11 bases in between. The CDR3 DNA reads TGTGCCAGCAGCCAAGGCAGGGTGAGGACTGAAGCTTTCTTT. It yields the protein CASSQGRVRTEAFF. Together with reference TRBV3-1 and TRBJ1-1, the CDR3 gives the full variable domain: DTAVSQTPKYLVTQMGNDKSIKCEQNLGHDTMYWYKQDSKKFLKIMFSYNNKELIINETVPNRFSPKSPDKAHLNLHINSLELGDSAVYFCASSQGRVRTEAFFGQGTRLTVV.

The V gene is TRBV5-4, the J gene TRBJ1-1, with 8 bases identical to TRBD1. The CDR3 has 14 amino acids. Germline trimming cut 1 base from V and 3 bases from J; bases unmatched to any gene: 2. Germline CDR1 SGHNT, CDR2 YYREEE (reference sequence). This chain's CDR3 is CASSLTGGYTEAFF. The CDR3, as DNA: TGTGCCAGCAGCTTGACAGGGGGATACACTGAAGCTTTCTTT.

Many counts were recorded for this clonotype. The J gene is TRBJ1-1, the V gene TRBV12-3 or TRBV12-4; 9 bases map to TRBD1. Trimming at V came to 8 bases and at J to 3 bases, leaving 4 bases not matched to a gene. The CDR3 extends over 13 amino acids. CDR3 coding DNA: TGTGCCAGCGAAAGGACAGGGGACACTGAAGCTTTCTTT. Amino acid sequence: CASERTGDTEAFF.

This clonotype was found many times. The chain recombines TRBV19 with TRBJ2-7; 8 nucleotides align to TRBD2. The germline V gene has CDR1 LNHDA and CDR2 SQIVND (reference sequence). This CDR3 is built from 15 residues. V was pared by 3 bases and J by 6 bases, with 10 bases of the junction left unmatched. DNA of the CDR3: TGTGCCAGTAGTATCGGCGGGAGGACTGTACGCGAGCAGTACTTC. This gives the protein CASSIGGRTVREQYF.

This rearrangement joins TRBV7-2 to TRBJ2-3; 9 nucleotides match TRBD2. Germline values: CDR1 SGHTA, CDR2 FQGNSA. V lost 4 bases, J lost 4 bases, and 6 bases stayed unmatched. The CDR3 consists of 15 residues. CDR3 nucleotides: TGTGCCAGCAGCTCTCTAGCGGGGAGGCCAGATACGCAGTATTTT. Its protein product is CASSSLAGRPDTQYF.

This clonotype was observed many times. V gene TRBV13 combines with J gene TRBJ2-7; 11 bases are a match to TRBD2. The CDR3 runs to 15 residues. V trimming: 5 bases; J trimming: 5 bases; junction bases outside the gene matches: 8. Looked up from germline, CDR1 is PRHDT and CDR2 is FYEKMQ (reference sequence). CDR3 amino acids: CASSITSGRIHEQYF. The DNA for the CDR3 is TGTGCCAGCAGCATTACTAGCGGGAGAATCCACGAGCAGTACTTC.

This clonotype appeared many times. The chain uses TRBV19 and TRBJ2-2; the match to TRBD2 covers 7 bases. The CDR3 consists of 15 residues. V lost 5 bases to trimming and J lost 4 bases; unmatched junction nucleotides: 7. Germline assignment: CDR1 LNHDA and CDR2 SQIVND (reference sequence). The CDR3 region is CASSLTGGGTGELFF. In nucleotides, the CDR3 is TGTGCCAGTAGTCTAACGGGAGGCGGCACCGGGGAGCTGTTTTTT.

The chain uses TRBV30 and TRBJ1-4; 9 positions agree with TRBD1. J gave up 8 bases and V 2 bases, and 9 bases lay outside the gene matches. The CDR3 runs to 15 residues. Germline loops: CDR1 GTSNPN, CDR2 SVGIG (reference sequence). The CDR3 spells CAWSPTGGLGEKLFF. The CDR3 DNA reads TGTGCCTGGAGTCCTACAGGGGGCTTAGGCGAAAAACTGTTTTTT. Combining the CDR3 with reference TRBV30 and TRBJ1-4 gives the whole variable domain SQTIHQWPATLVQPVGSPLSLECTVEGTSNPNLYWYRQAAGRGLQLLFYSVGIGQISSEVPQNLSASRPQDRQFILSSKKLLLSDSGFYLCAWSPTGGLGEKLFFGSGTQLSVL.

There are a few counts of this clonotype. The chain joins TRBV6-1 to TRBJ2-4; D is unresolved. The germline gives CDR1 MNHNS, CDR2 SASEGT. V was trimmed by 7 bases and J by 0 bases, leaving 10 bases between them. This CDR3 comprises 14 residues. CDR3 protein: CASTLNLAKNIQYF. The CDR3 DNA is TGTGCCAGCACCCTCAACCTAGCCAAAAACATTCAGTACTTC.

This clonotype has ten or more counts. The chain carries TRBV28 and TRBJ2-1, with unresolved D. Germline lookup yields CDR1 MDHEN and CDR2 SYDVKM. V lost 8 bases to trimming and J lost 8 bases, with 19 bases between them. This CDR3 region has 14 residues. This CDR3 is CASSRIIALYEQFF. As DNA, the CDR3 is TGTGCCAGCTCGAGGATTATAGCACTCTATGAGCAGTTCTTC.

There are many counts of this clonotype. The chain uses TRBV3-1 and TRBJ2-3, with TRBD2 matching over 9 bases. J gave up 2 bases and V 2 bases, and 5 bases lay outside the gene matches. CDR3 length: 16 amino acids. CDR1 is LGHDT and CDR2 is YNNKEL in the germline V gene (reference sequence). CDR3 in DNA: TGTGCCAGCAGCCAAATGCTAGCGGGATCCACAGATACGCAGTATTTT. Protein sequence: CASSQMLAGSTDTQYF.

This clonotype has just a few counts. This rearrangement joins TRBV7-9 to TRBJ2-2; D perhaps matches TRBD2 (6 bases). The CDR3 covers 14 residues. The V gene's germline CDR1 is SEHNR and CDR2 FQNEAQ (reference sequence). V dropped 5 bases and J dropped 6 bases, with 13 bases sitting between them. CDR3 nucleotides: TGTGCCAGCAGCCTGAGTCCGGGGGCCGGGGAGCTGTTTTTT. Translated, it gives CASSLSPGAGELFF. Filled out from reference TRBV7-9 and TRBJ2-2, the complete variable domain reads DTGVSQNPRHKITKRGQNVTFRCDPISEHNRLYWYRQTLGQGPEFLTYFQNEAQLEKSRLLSDRFSAERPKGSFSTLEIQRTEQGDSAMYLCASSLSPGAGELFFGEGSRLTVL.

In its sample, this clonotype was seen many times. The rearrangement uses TRBV12-3 or TRBV12-4 and TRBJ1-6, with a possible D match to TRBD1 (5 bases). V gave up 3 bases and J gave up 7 bases, with 10 bases separating them. The CDR3 has 14 amino acids. The CDR3 region has the DNA TGTGCCAGCAGTTTCGGTACAGGCAATTCACCCCTCCACTTT. As protein: CASSFGTGNSPLHF.

The chain recombines TRBV5-4 with TRBJ1-6; D unresolved. Germline-derived CDR1 and CDR2 are SGHNT and YYREEE (reference sequence). This CDR3 comprises 14 residues. Trimming took off 0 bases at V and 7 bases at J, with 8 bases between the two ends. The CDR3 DNA follows: TGTGCCAGCAGCTTGGGCGGTCGGAATTCACCCCTCCACTTT. Encoded protein: CASSLGGRNSPLHF.

This clonotype was counted at least ten times. V is TRBV10-2 and J is TRBJ2-1; 12 bases map to TRBD2. This CDR3 is 16 amino acids long. Germline V lookup: CDR1 WSHSY, CDR2 SAAADI. With 7 bases clipped from V and 3 bases from J, the junction kept 7 bases outside the gene matches. CDR3 loop: CASKGLGLAGYNEQFF. The CDR3 bases are TGCGCCAGCAAGGGTTTGGGACTAGCGGGCTACAATGAGCAGTTCTTC.

This clonotype was seen repeatedly, ten times or more. The chain employs TRBV20-1 and TRBJ2-5; 7 bases map to TRBD1. Trimming cost V 4 bases and J 4 bases; bases outside gene matches: 12. This CDR3 has 15 residues. The germline V gene has CDR1 DFQATT and CDR2 SNEGSKA (reference sequence). Here the CDR3 DNA reads TGCAGTGCTACCTCCCCGACAGGGAAGCGAGAGACCCAGTACTTC. Amino acids: CSATSPTGKRETQYF.

CDR3 amino acids: CASSTIVGSGRDNEQFF. For the CDR3, the DNA is TGTGCCAGCAGTACTATTGTGGGGAGCGGGAGGGACAATGAGCAGTTCTTC. J is TRBJ2-1 and V is TRBV27, with 10 bases identical to TRBD2. The CDR3 runs 17 residues. Trimming took 5 bases from V and 5 from J; bases not matched to a gene: 12. Germline-derived CDR1 and CDR2 are MNHEY and SMNVEV (reference sequence).

This clonotype was found many times. The chain joins TRBV28 to TRBJ2-6; TRBD1 matches 9 bases. The CDR3 consists of 15 residues. Unmatched junction bases numbered 8, after V lost 7 bases and J lost 7 bases. Per germline, CDR1 MDHEN and CDR2 SYDVKM. The CDR3, as DNA: TGTGCCAGCACCCCCGGGACAGGGAATGCCAACGTCCTGACTTTC. Protein: CASTPGTGNANVLTF.

This clonotype was recorded many times. The chain uses TRBV2 and TRBJ2-1, with D unclear. Trimming took 3 bases from V and 4 from J, leaving 7 bases between them. The germline gives CDR1 SNHLY, CDR2 FYNNEI. The CDR3 consists of 13 residues. The CDR3 reads CASSDLKYNEQFF. The CDR3 nucleotides read TGTGCCAGCAGTGATCTGAAATACAATGAGCAGTTCTTC.